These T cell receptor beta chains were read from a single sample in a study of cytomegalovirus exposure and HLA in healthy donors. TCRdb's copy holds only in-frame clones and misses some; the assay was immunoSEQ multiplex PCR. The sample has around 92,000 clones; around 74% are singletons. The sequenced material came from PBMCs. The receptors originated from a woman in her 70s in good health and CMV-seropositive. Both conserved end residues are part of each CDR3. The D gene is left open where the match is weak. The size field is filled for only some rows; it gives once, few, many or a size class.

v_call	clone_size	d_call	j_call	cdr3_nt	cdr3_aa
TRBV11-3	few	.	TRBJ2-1	TGTGCCAGCAGTCTGGGGCCAAACAATGAGCAGTTCTTC	CASSLGPNNEQFF
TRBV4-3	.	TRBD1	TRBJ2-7	TGCGCCAGCAGCCAAGCGGGACAGGGAGTTGGGGAGCAGTACTTC	CASSQAGQGVGEQYF
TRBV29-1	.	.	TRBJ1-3	TGCAGCGTTGCCGGAGTTGTGGGAAACACCATATATTTT	CSVAGVVGNTIYF
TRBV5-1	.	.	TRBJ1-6	TGCGCCAGCAGCTTTTTTAGACTTGGTACATCGAGCTCCTATAATTCACCCCTCCACTTT	CASSFFRLGTSSSYNSPLHF
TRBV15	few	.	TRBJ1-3	TGTGCCACCAGCAGAGAGGGGCGGTATCCCGGAAACACCATATATTTT	CATSREGRYPGNTIYF
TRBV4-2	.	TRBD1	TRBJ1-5	TGTGCCAGCAGCCAAGCGCAACAGGGGGCAGGGGGCAATCAGCCCCAGCATTTT	CASSQAQQGAGGNQPQHF
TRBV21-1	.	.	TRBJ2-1	TGTGCCAGCAGCATAAGGGGAAATTACAATGAGCAGTTCTTC	CASSIRGNYNEQFF
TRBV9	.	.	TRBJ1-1	TGTGCCAGCAGCGTAGCCAGTAACACTGAAGCTTTCTTT	CASSVASNTEAFF
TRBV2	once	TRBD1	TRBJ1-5	TGTGCCAGCAGGGGACAGGTGAGCAATCAGCCCCAGCATTTT	CASRGQVSNQPQHF
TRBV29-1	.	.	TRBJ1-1	TGCAGCGTTGTAAGAGGGAATACTGAAGCTTTCTTT	CSVVRGNTEAFF
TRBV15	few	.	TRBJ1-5	TGTGCCACCAGTCCGACAGAATCTATACAGCCCCAGCATTTT	CATSPTESIQPQHF
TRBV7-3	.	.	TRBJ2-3	TGTGCCAGCAGTCTGACAGGGACTGAAGATACGCAGTATTTT	CASSLTGTEDTQYF
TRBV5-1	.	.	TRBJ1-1	TGCGCCAGCAGCCTGGACGGCAGGGCAAACACTGAAGCTTTCTTT	CASSLDGRANTEAFF
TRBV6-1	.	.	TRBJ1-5	TGTGCCAGCAGTGAATGGGCGGGGGCGAGCAATCAGCCCCAGCATTTT	CASSEWAGASNQPQHF
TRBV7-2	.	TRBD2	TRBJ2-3	TGTGCCAGCTCACCGGGACTAGGCACAGATACGCAGTATTTT	CASSPGLGTDTQYF
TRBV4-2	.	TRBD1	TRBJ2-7	TGTGCCAGCAGCCACGGACAGGCCTACGAGCAGTACTTC	CASSHGQAYEQYF
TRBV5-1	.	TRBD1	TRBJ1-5	TGCGCCAGCAGCGGGGGGACAGGGAAGGGTCAGCCCCAGCATTTT	CASSGGTGKGQPQHF
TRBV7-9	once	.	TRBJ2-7	TGTGCCAGCAGCTCCCGGCGCGCAGGGCGGGAGCAGTACTTC	CASSSRRAGREQYF
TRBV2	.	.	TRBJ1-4	TGTGCCAGCAGTGTGCAACCGGGGGATCATGAAAAACTGTTTTTT	CASSVQPGDHEKLFF
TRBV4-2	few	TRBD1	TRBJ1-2	TGTGCCAGCAGCCGAAGCGCCGGGACAGAGAACTATGGCTACACCTTC	CASSRSAGTENYGYTF
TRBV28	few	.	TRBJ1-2	TGTGCCAGCAGTACACAGTTTTGGACGGGAATCTCCAACTATGGCTACACCTTC	CASSTQFWTGISNYGYTF
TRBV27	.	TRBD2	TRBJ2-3	TGTGCCAGCACCCGGGGGGGGATGGCAGATACGCAGTATTTT	CASTRGGMADTQYF
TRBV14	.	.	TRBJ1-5	TGTGCCAGCAGCCAAGGGAGGGGTCAGCCCCAGCATTTT	CASSQGRGQPQHF
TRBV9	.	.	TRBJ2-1	TGTGCCAGCAGCGTACTGAGCGCGGTGTACAATGAGCAGTTCTTC	CASSVLSAVYNEQFF
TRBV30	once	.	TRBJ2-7	TGTGCCTGGAGGACGGGGTCAGTTGGTTACGAGCAGTACTTC	CAWRTGSVGYEQYF
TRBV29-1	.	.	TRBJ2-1	TGCAGCGTAGCAGGGGCTGGTGAGCAGTTCTTC	CSVAGAGEQFF
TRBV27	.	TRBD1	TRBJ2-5	TGTGCCAGCTCAAGACAGGGTACAGACGGGACCCAGTACTTC	CASSRQGTDGTQYF
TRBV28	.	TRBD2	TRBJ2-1	TGTGCCAGCAGCCCGCCTAGCGGGAGTGGGTCGTTCTTC	CASSPPSGSGSFF
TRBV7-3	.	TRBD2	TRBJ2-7	TGTGCCAGCAGCTCAGCGGGGGGGGAGTACGAGCAGTACTTC	CASSSAGGEYEQYF
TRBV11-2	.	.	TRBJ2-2	TGTGCCAGCAGCAACGGTCCCTCGGGGCTGTTTTTT	CASSNGPSGLFF
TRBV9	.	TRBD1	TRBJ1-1	TGTGCCAGCAGCGTAGGTCTTCAGGGGGTCATGGACACTGAAGCTTTCTTT	CASSVGLQGVMDTEAFF
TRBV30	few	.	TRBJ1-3	TGTGCCTGGAGTCGGTTGAGGGCTTTCTCTGGAAACACCATATATTTT	CAWSRLRAFSGNTIYF
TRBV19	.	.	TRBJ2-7	TGTGCCAGTAGTAGCCGGAGTACTTTGGACGAGCAGTACTTC	CASSSRSTLDEQYF
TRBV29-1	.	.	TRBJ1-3	TGCAGCGTTGATGGCGGCTCTGGAAACACCATATATTTT	CSVDGGSGNTIYF
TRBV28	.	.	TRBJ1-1	TGTGCCAGCAGTCGCAGGGTGGCAGGGCATAACACTGAAGCTTTCTTT	CASSRRVAGHNTEAFF
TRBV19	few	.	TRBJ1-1	TGTGCCAGTAGTCCTGACCAGGGGCGGAACACTGAAGCTTTCTTT	CASSPDQGRNTEAFF
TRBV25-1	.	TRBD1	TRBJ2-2	TGTGCCAGCAGTCCGCCCCGGTCCGGGACAGTTAACACCGGGGAGCTGTTTTTT	CASSPPRSGTVNTGELFF
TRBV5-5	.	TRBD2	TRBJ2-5	TGTGCCAGCAGATGGGAGGGATTAGCGGGGGGGTGGACCCAAGAGACCCAGTACTTC	CASRWEGLAGGWTQETQYF
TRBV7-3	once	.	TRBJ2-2	TGTGCCAGCAGCTTTTCAGGGGCGACCGGGGAGCTGTTTTTT	CASSFSGATGELFF
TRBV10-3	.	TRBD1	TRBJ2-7	TGTGCCATCAGGCAGGGGGATAACGAGCAGTACTTC	CAIRQGDNEQYF
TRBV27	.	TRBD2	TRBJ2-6	TGTGCCAGCAGTTTAGCGGGGGGGCTCTCTGGGGCCAACGTCCTGACTTTC	CASSLAGGLSGANVLTF
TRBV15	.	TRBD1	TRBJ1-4	TGTGCCACCAGCAGAGGAGCGCAGGGGGTGAATGAAAAACTGTTTTTT	CATSRGAQGVNEKLFF
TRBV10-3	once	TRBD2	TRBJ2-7	TGTGCCATCAGAGGGACTAAGTACGAGCAGTACTTC	CAIRGTKYEQYF
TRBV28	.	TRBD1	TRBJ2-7	TGTGCCAGCAGTTCCCCCGGGACAGGGCAAGACGAGCAGTACTTC	CASSSPGTGQDEQYF
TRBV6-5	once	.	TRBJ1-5	TGTGCCAGCAGTTCCACGCCTAAGCAGCATTTT	CASSSTPKQHF
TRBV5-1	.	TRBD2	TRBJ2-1	TGCGCCAGCAGCTTGGCTGGCGGGAGCTACAACAATGAGCAGTTCTTC	CASSLAGGSYNNEQFF
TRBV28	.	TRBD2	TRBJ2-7	TGTGCCAGCAGTCATCCGACTCCTGATCCTAGCGGGGAAATCTACGAGCAGTACTTC	CASSHPTPDPSGEIYEQYF
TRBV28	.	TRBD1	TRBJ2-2	TGTGCCAGCAGTTCTCCCGGGACAGCCACCGGGGAGCTGTTTTTT	CASSSPGTATGELFF
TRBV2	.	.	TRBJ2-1	TGTGCCAGCAGCTTGACAGTCAATGAGCAGTTCTTC	CASSLTVNEQFF
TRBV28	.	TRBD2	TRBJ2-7	TGTGCCAGCACCCCAGGGACTAGGGGATACGAGCAGTACTTC	CASTPGTRGYEQYF
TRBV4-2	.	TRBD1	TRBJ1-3	TGTGCCAGCAGCTCCCATACAGGGACAGGTTACCGAGTATCTGGAAACACCATATATTTT	CASSSHTGTGYRVSGNTIYF
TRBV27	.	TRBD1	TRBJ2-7	TGTGCCAGCAGTTTAGGGACAGGGTTCTACGAGCAGTACTTC	CASSLGTGFYEQYF
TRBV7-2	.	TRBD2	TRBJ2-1	TGTGCCAGCAGCCCCCAGCGGGGTGAGCAGTTCTTC	CASSPQRGEQFF
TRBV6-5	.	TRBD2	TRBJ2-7	TGTGCCGGCAGTTACAGCTACGCGGGAGGGCCTTACGAGCAGTACTTC	CAGSYSYAGGPYEQYF
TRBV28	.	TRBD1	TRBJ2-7	TGTGCCAGCAGTTTGGGACAGGGTCTCTACGAGCAGTACTTC	CASSLGQGLYEQYF
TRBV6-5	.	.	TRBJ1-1	TGTGCCAGCAGCCCCCGGCTAAGAGGGAACACTGAAGCTTTCTTT	CASSPRLRGNTEAFF
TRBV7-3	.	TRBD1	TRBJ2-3	TGTGCCAGCAGCTCCGGCGGGACAGGGGGCCAGACGCAGTATTTT	CASSSGGTGGQTQYF
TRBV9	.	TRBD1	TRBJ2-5	TGTGCCAGCAGCGTAGCGACGACAGGGGGAGGGCAAGAGACCCAGTACTTC	CASSVATTGGGQETQYF
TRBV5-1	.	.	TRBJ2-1	TGCGCCAGCAGCTTGGATGAAAGGGACAAGAGGTCATACAATGAGCAGTTCTTC	CASSLDERDKRSYNEQFF